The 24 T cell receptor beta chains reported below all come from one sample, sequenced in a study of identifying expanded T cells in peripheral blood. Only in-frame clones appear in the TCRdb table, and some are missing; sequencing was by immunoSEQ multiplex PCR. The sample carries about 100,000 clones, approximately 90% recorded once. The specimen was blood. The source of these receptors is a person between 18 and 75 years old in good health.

CDR3 protein: CASSKEDRTNTGELFF. DNA for the CDR3: TGTGCCAGCAGCAAAGAGGACCGAACGAACACCGGGGAGCTGTTTTTT. The chain uses TRBV6-6 and TRBJ2-2; D is unclear. The CDR3 consists of 16 residues. V dropped 6 bases and J dropped 0 bases, with 14 bases sitting between them. Germline V gives CDR1 MNHNY, CDR2 SVGAGI (reference sequence).

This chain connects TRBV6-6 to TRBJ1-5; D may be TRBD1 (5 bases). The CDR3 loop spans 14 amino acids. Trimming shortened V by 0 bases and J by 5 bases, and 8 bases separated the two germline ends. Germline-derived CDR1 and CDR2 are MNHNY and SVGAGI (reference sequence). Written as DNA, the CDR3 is TGTGCCAGCAGTTACTCCGGGGCGCATCAGCCCCAGCATTTT. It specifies CASSYSGAHQPQHF.

The CDR3 loop reads CASSLGEDEQFF. CDR3 sequence (DNA): TGCGCCAGCAGCTTGGGCGAAGACGAGCAGTTCTTC. V usage is TRBV5-1 and J usage is TRBJ2-1; D ambiguous. The germline V gene has CDR1 SGHRS and CDR2 YFSETQ. The CDR3 covers 12 residues. V was shortened by 0 bases and J by 10 bases, with 8 bases between the two germline ends. Filled out from reference TRBV5-1 and TRBJ2-1, the complete variable domain reads KAGVTQTPRYLIKTRGQQVTLSCSPISGHRSVSWYQQTPGQGLQFLFEYFSETQRNKGNFPGRFSGRQFSNSRSEMNVSTLELGDSALYLCASSLGEDEQFFGPGTRLTVL.

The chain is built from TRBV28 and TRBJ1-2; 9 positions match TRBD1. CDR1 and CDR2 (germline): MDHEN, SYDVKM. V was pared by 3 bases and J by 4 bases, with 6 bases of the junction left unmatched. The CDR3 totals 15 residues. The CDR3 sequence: CASSFRDRVAYGYTF. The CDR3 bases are TGTGCCAGCAGTTTTAGGGACAGGGTTGCCTATGGCTACACCTTC.

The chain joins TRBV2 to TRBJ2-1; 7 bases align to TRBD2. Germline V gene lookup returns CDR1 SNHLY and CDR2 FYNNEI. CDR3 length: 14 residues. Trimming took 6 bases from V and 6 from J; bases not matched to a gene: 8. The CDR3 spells CASRLAGVPNEQFF. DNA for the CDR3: TGTGCCAGCAGGCTTGCGGGGGTCCCCAATGAGCAGTTCTTC. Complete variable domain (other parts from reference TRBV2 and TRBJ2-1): EPEVTQTPSHQVTQMGQEVILRCVPISNHLYFYWYRQILGQKVEFLVSFYNNEISEKSEIFDDQFSVERPDGSNFTLKIRSTKLEDSAMYFCASRLAGVPNEQFFGPGTRLTVL.

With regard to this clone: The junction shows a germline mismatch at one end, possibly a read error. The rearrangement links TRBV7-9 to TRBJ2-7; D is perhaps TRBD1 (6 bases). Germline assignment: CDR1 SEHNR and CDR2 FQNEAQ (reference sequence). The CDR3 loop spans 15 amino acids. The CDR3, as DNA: TGCGCCAGCAGCCAAGCGGACAGCAGAACCAACGAGCAGTACTTC. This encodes CASSQADSRTNEQYF. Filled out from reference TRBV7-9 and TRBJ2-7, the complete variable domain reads DTGVSQNPRHKITKRGQNVTFRCDPISEHNRLYWYRQTLGQGPEFLTYFQNEAQLEKSRLLSDRFSAERPKGSFSTLEIQRTEQGDSAMYLCASSQADSRTNEQYFGPGTRLTVT.

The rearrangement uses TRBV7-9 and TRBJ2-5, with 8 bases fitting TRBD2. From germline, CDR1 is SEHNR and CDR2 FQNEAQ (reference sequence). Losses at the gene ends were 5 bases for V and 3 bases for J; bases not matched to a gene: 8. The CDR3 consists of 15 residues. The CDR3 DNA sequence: TGTGCCAGCAGCGGAGGAGCGGGGGCCGAAGAGACCCAGTACTTC. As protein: CASSGGAGAEETQYF.

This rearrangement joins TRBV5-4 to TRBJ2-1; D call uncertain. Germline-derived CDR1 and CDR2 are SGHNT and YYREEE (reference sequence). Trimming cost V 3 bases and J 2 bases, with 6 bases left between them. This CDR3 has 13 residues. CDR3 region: CASSSDTYNEQFF. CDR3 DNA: TGTGCCAGCAGCTCCGACACCTACAATGAGCAGTTCTTC.

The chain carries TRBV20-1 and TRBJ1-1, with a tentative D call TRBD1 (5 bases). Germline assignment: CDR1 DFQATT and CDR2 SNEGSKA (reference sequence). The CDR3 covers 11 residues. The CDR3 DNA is TGCGCAGGGAGGCGGAACACTGAAGCTTTCTTT. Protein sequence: CAGRRNTEAFF.

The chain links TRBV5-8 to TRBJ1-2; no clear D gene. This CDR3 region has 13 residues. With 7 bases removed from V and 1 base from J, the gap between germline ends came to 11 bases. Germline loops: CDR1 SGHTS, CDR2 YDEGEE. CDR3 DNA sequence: TGTGCCAGCTCCGCGGGCCATAACTATGGCTACACCTTC. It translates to CASSAGHNYGYTF.

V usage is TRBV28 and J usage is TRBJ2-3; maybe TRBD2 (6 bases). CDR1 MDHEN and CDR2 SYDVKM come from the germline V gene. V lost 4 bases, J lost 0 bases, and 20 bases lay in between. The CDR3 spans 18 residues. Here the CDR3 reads CASSWGVTVAPSTDTQYF. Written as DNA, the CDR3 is TGTGCCAGCAGTTGGGGGGTAACAGTGGCCCCTAGCACAGATACGCAGTATTTT.

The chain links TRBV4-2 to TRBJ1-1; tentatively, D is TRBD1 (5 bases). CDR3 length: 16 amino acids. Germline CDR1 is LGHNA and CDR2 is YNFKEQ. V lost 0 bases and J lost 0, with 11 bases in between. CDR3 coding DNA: TGTGCCAGCAGCCAAGAGGGGGAGAGGATGAACACTGAAGCTTTCTTT. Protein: CASSQEGERMNTEAFF.

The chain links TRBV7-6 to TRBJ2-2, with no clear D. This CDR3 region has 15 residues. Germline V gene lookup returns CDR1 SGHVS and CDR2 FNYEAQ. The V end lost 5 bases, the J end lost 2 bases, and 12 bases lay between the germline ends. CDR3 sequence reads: CASSPAGSNTGELFF. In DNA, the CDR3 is TGTGCCAGCAGCCCTGCCGGGTCAAACACCGGGGAGCTGTTTTTT.

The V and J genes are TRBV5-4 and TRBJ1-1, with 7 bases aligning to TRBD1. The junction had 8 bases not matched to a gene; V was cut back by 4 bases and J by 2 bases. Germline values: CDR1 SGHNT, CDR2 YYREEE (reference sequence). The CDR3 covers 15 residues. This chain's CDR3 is CASSHSGTANTEAFF. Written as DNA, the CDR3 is TGTGCCAGCAGCCACAGCGGGACAGCAAACACTGAAGCTTTCTTT.

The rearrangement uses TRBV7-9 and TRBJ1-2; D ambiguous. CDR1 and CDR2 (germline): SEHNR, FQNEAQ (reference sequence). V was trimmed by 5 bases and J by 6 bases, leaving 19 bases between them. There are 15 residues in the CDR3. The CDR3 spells CASSPPSGTFDGYTF. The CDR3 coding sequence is TGTGCCAGCAGCCCCCCCAGTGGAACCTTCGATGGCTACACCTTC.

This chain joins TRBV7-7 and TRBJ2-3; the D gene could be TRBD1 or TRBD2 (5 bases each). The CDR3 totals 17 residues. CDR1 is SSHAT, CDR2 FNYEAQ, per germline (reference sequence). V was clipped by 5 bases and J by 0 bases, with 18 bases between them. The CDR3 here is CASSPHVLGESTDTQYF. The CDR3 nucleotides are TGTGCCAGCAGCCCCCACGTTTTGGGGGAGAGCACAGATACGCAGTATTTT.

The DNA for the CDR3 is TGTGCCAGCAGCTTATCGAGCGGGGGGGAGCGAGAGACCCAGTACTTC. Its protein is CASSLSSGGERETQYF. The chain links TRBV7-6 to TRBJ2-5; TRBD2 agrees at 10 bases. This CDR3 is built from 16 residues. V lost 2 bases to trimming and J lost 4 bases; unmatched junction nucleotides: 7. Looked up from germline, CDR1 is SGHVS and CDR2 is FNYEAQ.

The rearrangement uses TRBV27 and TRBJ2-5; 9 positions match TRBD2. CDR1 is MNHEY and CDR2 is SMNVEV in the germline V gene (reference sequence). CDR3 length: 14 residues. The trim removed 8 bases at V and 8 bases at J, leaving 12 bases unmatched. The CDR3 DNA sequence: TGTGCCAGCCGGACGAGCGGGGGGTCCTATACCCAGTACTTC. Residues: CASRTSGGSYTQYF.

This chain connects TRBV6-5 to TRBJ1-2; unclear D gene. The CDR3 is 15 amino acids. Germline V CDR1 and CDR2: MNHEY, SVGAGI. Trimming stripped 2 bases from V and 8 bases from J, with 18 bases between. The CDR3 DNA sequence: TGTGCCAGCAGTTACGGCCCCCCGGTGACGGGGGGCTACACCTTC. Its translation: CASSYGPPVTGGYTF.

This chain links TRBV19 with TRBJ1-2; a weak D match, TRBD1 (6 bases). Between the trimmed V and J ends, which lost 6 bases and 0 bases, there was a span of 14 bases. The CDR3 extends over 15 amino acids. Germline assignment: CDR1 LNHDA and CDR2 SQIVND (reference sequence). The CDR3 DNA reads TGTGCCAGTAGACCCTTCAACAGGGCTAACTATGGCTACACCTTC. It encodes CASRPFNRANYGYTF.

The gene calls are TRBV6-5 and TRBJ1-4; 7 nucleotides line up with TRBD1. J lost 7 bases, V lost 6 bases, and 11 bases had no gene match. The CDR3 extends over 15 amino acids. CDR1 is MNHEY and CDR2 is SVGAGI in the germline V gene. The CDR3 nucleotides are TGTGCCAGCAGCCGGAAGGGGGCGGCAGGTGAAAAACTGTTTTTT. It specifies CASSRKGAAGEKLFF.

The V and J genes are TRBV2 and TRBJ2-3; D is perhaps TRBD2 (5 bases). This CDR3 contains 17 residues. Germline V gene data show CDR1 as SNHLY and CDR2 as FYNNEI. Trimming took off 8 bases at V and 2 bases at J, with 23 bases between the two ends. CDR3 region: CASDGKGRDSITDTQYF. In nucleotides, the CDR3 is TGTGCCAGCGATGGTAAAGGTCGGGATTCCATCACAGATACGCAGTATTTT.

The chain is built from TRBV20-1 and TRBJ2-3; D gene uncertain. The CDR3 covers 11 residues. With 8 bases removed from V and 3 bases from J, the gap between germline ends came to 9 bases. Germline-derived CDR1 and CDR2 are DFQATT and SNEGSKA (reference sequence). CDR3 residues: CSSPPTDTQYF. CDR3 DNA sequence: TGCAGTTCTCCCCCGACAGATACGCAGTATTTT.

This CDR3 reads CASSDMKVLGGQYF. Written as DNA, the CDR3 is TGTGCCAGCAGCGATATGAAGGTTTTAGGCGGGCAGTACTTC. This chain connects TRBV2 to TRBJ2-7; unclear D gene. V lost 6 bases to trimming and J lost 9 bases, with 21 bases between them. The CDR3 sequence is 14 residues long. Germline loops: CDR1 SNHLY, CDR2 FYNNEI. Full variable domain (outside the CDR3, taken from reference TRBV2 and TRBJ2-7): EPEVTQTPSHQVTQMGQEVILRCVPISNHLYFYWYRQILGQKVEFLVSFYNNEISEKSEIFDDQFSVERPDGSNFTLKIRSTKLEDSAMYFCASSDMKVLGGQYFGPGTRLTVT.